These T cell receptor beta chains were read from a single sample in a study of T-cell reconstitution after alpha-beta-depleted transplantation in children. TCRdb called the PCR reads again in MiXCR, with one record for every CDR3 protein. There are fewer than 550,000 distinct CDR3 sequences in the sample; 15% to 20% occur only once, and over 25% lies in the top ten. The starting material was PBMCs, mostly from graft donor cells, obtained 360 days after TCRalphabeta/CD19-depleted stem cell transplant. Receptors originate from a boy in the first two years of life who had a stem cell transplant for Wiskott-Aldrich syndrome, so the T cells may come from the graft donor. Each CDR3 is given with its conserved first and last residue. A D gene is named only where the DNA matches it firmly. For some rows the clone size is stated as once, few or many, or as a class when expanded; others skip it.

16,TRBV6-2/TRBV6-3,TRBJ2-2,NA,NA,TGTGCCAGCAAGGTGGGGCGGATGGCGAACACCGGGGAGCTGTTTTTT,CASKVGRMANTGELFF
16,TRBV6-5,TRBJ2-1,few,TRBD2,TGTGCCAGCAGTTACTCTTTCGGGAGGGCCGTCGATGAGCAGTTCTTC,CASSYSFGRAVDEQFF
13,TRBV6-1,TRBJ2-1,few,NA,TGTGCCAGCAGTCCGAGGTCCTACAATGAGCAGTTCTTC,CASSPRSYNEQFF
16,TRBV6-1,TRBJ2-7,few,NA,TGTGCCAGCCGAGGAAGATCCCGGACCCGTACAGAGGAGCAGTACTTC,CASRGRSRTRTEEQYF
15,TRBV5-1,TRBJ2-5,few,TRBD2,TGCGCCAGCAGCTTAATAACTAGCGCCGAAGAGACCCAGTACTTC,CASSLITSAEETQYF
15,TRBV14,TRBJ2-7,NA,NA,TGTGCCAGCAGCCACCCCCTAGACGGACACTACGAGCAGTACTTC,CASSHPLDGHYEQYF
15,TRBV7-2,TRBJ2-1,few,TRBD1,TGTGCCAGCAGCTTAACAGGGGGCTGGGGTGGTGAGCAGTTCTTC,CASSLTGGWGGEQFF
14,TRBV12-3/TRBV12-4,TRBJ2-4,NA,NA,TGTGCCAGCGCCCCCAGGATGGGGAAAAACATTCAGTACTTC,CASAPRMGKNIQYF
12,TRBV20-1,TRBJ2-7,few,NA,TGCAGTGCCGCAAGGGCGACCTACGAGCAGTACTTC,CSAARATYEQYF
14,TRBV13,TRBJ2-7,NA,NA,TGTGCCAGCAGCCCTGGTAGGGGCTCCTACGAGCAGTACTTC,CASSPGRGSYEQYF
12,TRBV12-3/TRBV12-4,TRBJ2-7,few,NA,TGTGCCAGCAGTTTATACGGGGCCGAGCAGTACTTC,CASSLYGAEQYF
15,TRBV7-6,TRBJ2-3,NA,NA,TGTGCCAGCACCACGACCGTAGCTAGCACAGATACGCAGTATTTT,CASTTTVASTDTQYF
15,TRBV7-9,TRBJ2-7,few,TRBD2,TGTGCCAGCAGCTTCGACGGGGCGGGGGCCTACGAGCAGTACTTC,CASSFDGAGAYEQYF
17,TRBV5-1,TRBJ2-7,few,TRBD1,TGCGCCAGCAGCTTGGATAAGGGGACAGGCAACTCCTACGAGCAGTACTTC,CASSLDKGTGNSYEQYF
13,TRBV7-8,TRBJ2-3,many,NA,TGTGCCAGCAGCTACCGGGGATCAGATACGCAGTATTTT,CASSYRGSDTQYF
12,TRBV6-2/TRBV6-3,TRBJ1-5,NA,NA,TGTGCCAGCACTCAACTCAATCAGCCCCAGCATTTT,CASTQLNQPQHF
16,TRBV3-1,TRBJ2-1,few,TRBD1,TGTGCCAGCAGCCAAGAAGGGACAGGGCGAAACAATGAGCAGTTCTTC,CASSQEGTGRNNEQFF
16,TRBV5-1,TRBJ2-1,NA,TRBD2,TGCGCCAGCAGCCTCCTGACTAGCGGGGGGAACAATGAGCAGTTCTTC,CASSLLTSGGNNEQFF
14,TRBV12-3/TRBV12-4,TRBJ2-4,NA,NA,TGTGCCAGCAGTTTAAGAGGTGTCAAAAACATTCAGTACTTC,CASSLRGVKNIQYF
15,TRBV4-3,TRBJ2-7,NA,TRBD1,TGCGCCAGCAGCCACACAGGGGGATCGGTCTACGAGCAGTACTTC,CASSHTGGSVYEQYF
17,TRBV6-2/TRBV6-3,TRBJ2-1,few,TRBD1,TGTGCCAGCAGTTACCCCTCGGACAGGGACCCCTACAATGAGCAGTTCTTC,CASSYPSDRDPYNEQFF
13,TRBV29-1,TRBJ2-1,NA,NA,TGCAGCGTTGAAGGAGGTAGCCACAATGAGCAGTTCTTC,CSVEGGSHNEQFF
16,TRBV12-3/TRBV12-4,TRBJ2-1,NA,TRBD1,TGTGCCAGCAGTTCCTCCCCGGGACAGGGGGCTGATGAGCAGTTCTTC,CASSSSPGQGADEQFF
15,TRBV2,TRBJ2-3,NA,TRBD2,TGTGCCAGCAGTGAAGTTAGCGGGAGGAGGTATACGCAGTATTTT,CASSEVSGRRYTQYF
12,TRBV29-1,TRBJ2-7,NA,NA,TGCAGCGTTCTTAGGGGGGACTACGAGCAGTACTTC,CSVLRGDYEQYF
14,TRBV7-9,TRBJ2-1,NA,NA,TGTGCCAGCAGTCTGGGCGGGGGCCCCAATGAGCAGTTCTTC,CASSLGGGPNEQFF
18,TRBV10-3,TRBJ2-1,many,TRBD2,TGTGCCATCAGGCCGGGACTAGCGGGAGGTCTCTCCTACAATGAGCAGTTCTTC,CAIRPGLAGGLSYNEQFF
14,TRBV2,TRBJ2-1,NA,NA,TGTGCCAGCAGTGACCGGGGAACCTACAATGAGCAGTTCTTC,CASSDRGTYNEQFF